This TCR beta chain was observed in a study of CD8 T cells in Susac syndrome (dated by TCRdb to 2018 to 2020). As for the study more broadly: Of the Susac syndrome patients who were sequenced, more than five had clinically active disease and 8 or 9 were in clinical remission. At the time of blood withdrawal, Susac syndrome patients were either therapy-naive, taking corticosteroids (with some also receiving IVIg), or on IVIg alone. The study used repertoire sequencing to test whether antigen drove CD8+ T cell activation and differentiation in Susac syndrome. The study compared CD8+ T cell repertoire clonality among approximately twelve healthy donors, around 14 Susac syndrome patients and 15 or so multiple sclerosis patients.

Peripheral blood CD8+ and CD4+ T cells from healthy donors, Susac syndrome patients and multiple sclerosis patients were profiled using high-throughput TCR beta sequencing. The Susac syndrome patients fulfilled recently defined diagnostic criteria for definite or probable disease. CD8+ TEMRA cells were enriched by FACS, while bulk CD8+ and CD4+ T cells were purified by magnetic negative isolation. Blood was collected in EDTA tubes and processed within 24 hours, with PBMCs isolated through density gradient centrifugation. PBMCs intended for TCR sequencing were cryopreserved in liquid nitrogen and thawed later in a water bath at 37 degrees C. A purity of at least 90% was achieved for sorted or isolated CD4+, CD8+ and CD8+ TEMRA cells. CDR1 and CDR2 are read off the germline V gene as SNHLY and FYNNEI. The junction shows trimming of 8 bases on V and 1 base on J, plus 15 bases between the germline ends. Reading from cysteine to phenylalanine, the CDR3 counts 15 amino acids. Of the read, only the CDR3 DNA is kept; its 45 bases are in frame from base 1.

This clonotype was detected only once. Its antigen is still unknown. The input lacks base qualities; no much larger clone sits a single base away. Just one read gives weak support. RNA was extracted with the RNeasy kit and roughly 0.5 to 1 ug was reverse transcribed using random hexamers. The immunoSEQ multiplex PCR assay, covering 54 Vbeta and 13 Jbeta segments, was used to amplify TCR beta CDR3 regions. To correct PCR amplification bias, a synthetic template baseline was used for both primer optimization and computational correction. As for how the authors treated the data: Only productive sequences were kept, with reads annotated to V, D and J genes according to IMGT and analyzed in immunoSEQ Analyzer. Clonality was calculated as one minus the Shannon entropy normalized by log2 of the number of productive unique sequences. For each patient and control, public and private clones were evaluated within the 100 most prevalent clones. Susac-specific clones were defined as absent from healthy and MS cohorts, around 980 published viral clones and other ImmuneACCESS disease sequences. TCRdb trimmed the raw reads at Q25, called clones with MiXCR and kept productive beta chains. Each entry is one CDR3 protein sequence, shown with its most common DNA and genes. V and J calls and clone size were set by TCRdb, not the authors. A total of about 110,000 distinct CDR3 sequences appear in this sample, roughly 94% of them only once. The ten largest clonotypes hold over 0.4% of the sample.

Points the paper makes about the study in general: Sixteen Susac-specific public clones were identified in the total CD8+ repertoire, and four to six Susac-specific public clones were identified in the CD8+ TEMRA repertoire. The number of individuals in the TCR sequencing and HLA analysis was acknowledged as relatively small. Clonal expansion was observed in Susac syndrome CD8+ repertoires, with the highest expansion in CD8+ TEMRA cells and greater expansion in clinically active than in remitting patients.

This clonotype originated in a human donor with Susac syndrome. The V gene is TRBV2 and the J gene is TRBJ2-4; the D gene is perhaps TRBD1 or TRBD2, as each covers 5 bases. Specimen: CD8+ T cells from PBMCs. The CDR3 loop reads CASLRGREAKNIQYF. The sequenced DNA: TGTGCCAGCCTCCGGGGCCGAGAGGCCAAAAACATTCAGTACTTC.